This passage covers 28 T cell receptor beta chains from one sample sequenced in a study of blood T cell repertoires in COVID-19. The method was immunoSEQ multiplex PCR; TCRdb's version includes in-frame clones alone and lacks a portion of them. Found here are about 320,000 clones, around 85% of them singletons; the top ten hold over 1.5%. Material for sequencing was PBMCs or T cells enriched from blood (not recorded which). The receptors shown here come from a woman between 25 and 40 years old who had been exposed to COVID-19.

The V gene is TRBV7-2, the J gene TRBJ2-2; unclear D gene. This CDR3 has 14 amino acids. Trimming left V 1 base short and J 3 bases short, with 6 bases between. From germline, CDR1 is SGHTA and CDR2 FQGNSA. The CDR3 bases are TGTGCCAGCAGCTTAGAGTGGCACACCGGGGAGCTGTTTTTT. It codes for CASSLEWHTGELFF.

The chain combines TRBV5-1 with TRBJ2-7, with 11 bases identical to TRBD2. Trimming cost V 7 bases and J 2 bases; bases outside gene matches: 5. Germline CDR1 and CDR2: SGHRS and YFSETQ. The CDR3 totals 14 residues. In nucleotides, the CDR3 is TGCGCCAGCCGGAAGACTAGCGGGACCTACGAGCAGTACTTC. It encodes CASRKTSGTYEQYF.

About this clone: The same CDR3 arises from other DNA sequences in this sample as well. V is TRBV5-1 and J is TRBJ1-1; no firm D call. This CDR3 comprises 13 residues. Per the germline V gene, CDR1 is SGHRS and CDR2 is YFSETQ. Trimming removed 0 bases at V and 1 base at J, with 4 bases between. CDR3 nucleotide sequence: TGCGCCAGCAGCTTGGAGCAGAACACTGAAGCTTTCTTT. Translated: CASSLEQNTEAFF.

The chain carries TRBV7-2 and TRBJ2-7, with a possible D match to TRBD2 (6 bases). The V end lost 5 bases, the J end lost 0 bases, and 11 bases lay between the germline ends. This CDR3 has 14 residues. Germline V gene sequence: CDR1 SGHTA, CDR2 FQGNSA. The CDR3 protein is CASSPGLSSYEQYF. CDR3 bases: TGTGCCAGCAGCCCGGGACTTAGCTCCTACGAGCAGTACTTC.

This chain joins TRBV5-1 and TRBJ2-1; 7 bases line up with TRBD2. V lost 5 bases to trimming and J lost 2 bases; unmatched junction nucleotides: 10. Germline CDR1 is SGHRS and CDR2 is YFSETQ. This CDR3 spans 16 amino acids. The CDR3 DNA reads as TGCGCCAGCAGTTGGACGGTAGCGGGCCCCTACAATGAGCAGTTCTTC. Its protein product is CASSWTVAGPYNEQFF. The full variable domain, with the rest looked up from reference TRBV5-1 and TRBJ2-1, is KAGVTQTPRYLIKTRGQQVTLSCSPISGHRSVSWYQQTPGQGLQFLFEYFSETQRNKGNFPGRFSGRQFSNSRSEMNVSTLELGDSALYLCASSWTVAGPYNEQFFGPGTRLTVL.

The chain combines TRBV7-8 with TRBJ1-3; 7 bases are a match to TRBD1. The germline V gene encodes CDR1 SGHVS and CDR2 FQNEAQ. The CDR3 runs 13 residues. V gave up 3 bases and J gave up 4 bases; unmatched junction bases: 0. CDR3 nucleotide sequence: TGTGCCAGCAGCTTGGACAGGGGAAACACCATATATTTT. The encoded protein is CASSLDRGNTIYF.

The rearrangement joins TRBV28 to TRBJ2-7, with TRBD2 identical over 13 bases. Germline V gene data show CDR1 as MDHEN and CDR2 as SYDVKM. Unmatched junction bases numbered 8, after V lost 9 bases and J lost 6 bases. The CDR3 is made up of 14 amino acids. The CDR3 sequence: CASLTRTSGSEQYF. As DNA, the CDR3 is TGTGCCAGTTTGACGAGGACTAGCGGGAGCGAGCAGTACTTC.

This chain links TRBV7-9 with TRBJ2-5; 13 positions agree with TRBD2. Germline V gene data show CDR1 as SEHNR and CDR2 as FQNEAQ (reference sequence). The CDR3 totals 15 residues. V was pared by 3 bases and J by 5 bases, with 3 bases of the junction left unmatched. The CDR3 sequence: CASSFTTSGRETQYF. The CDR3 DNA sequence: TGTGCCAGCAGCTTCACGACTAGCGGGAGGGAGACCCAGTACTTC. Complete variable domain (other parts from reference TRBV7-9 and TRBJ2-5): DTGVSQNPRHKITKRGQNVTFRCDPISEHNRLYWYRQTLGQGPEFLTYFQNEAQLEKSRLLSDRFSAERPKGSFSTLEIQRTEQGDSAMYLCASSFTTSGRETQYFGPGTRLLVL.

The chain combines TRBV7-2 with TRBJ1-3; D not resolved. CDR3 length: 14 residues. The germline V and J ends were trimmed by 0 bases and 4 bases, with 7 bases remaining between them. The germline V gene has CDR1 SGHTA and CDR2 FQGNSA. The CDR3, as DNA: TGTGCCAGCAGCTTAGCGGGCTACGGAAACACCATATATTTT. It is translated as CASSLAGYGNTIYF. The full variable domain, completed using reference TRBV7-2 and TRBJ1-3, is GAGVSQSPSNKVTEKGKDVELRCDPISGHTALYWYRQSLGQGLEFLIYFQGNSAPDKSGLPSDRFSAERTGGSVSTLTIQRTQQEDSAVYLCASSLAGYGNTIYFGEGSWLTVV.

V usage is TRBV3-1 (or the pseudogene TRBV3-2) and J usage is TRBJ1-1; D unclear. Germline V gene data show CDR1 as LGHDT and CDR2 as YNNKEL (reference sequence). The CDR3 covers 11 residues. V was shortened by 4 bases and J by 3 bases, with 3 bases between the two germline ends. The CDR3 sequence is CASSLYTEAFF. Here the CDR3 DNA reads TGTGCCAGCAGCCTATACACTGAAGCTTTCTTT.

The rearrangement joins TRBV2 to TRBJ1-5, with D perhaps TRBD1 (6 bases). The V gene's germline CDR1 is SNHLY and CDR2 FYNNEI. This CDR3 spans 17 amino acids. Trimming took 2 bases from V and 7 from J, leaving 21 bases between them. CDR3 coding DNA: TGTGCCAGCAGTGAAACCCAGACAGGACGGGTGGGGCAGCCCCAGCATTTT. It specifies CASSETQTGRVGQPQHF.

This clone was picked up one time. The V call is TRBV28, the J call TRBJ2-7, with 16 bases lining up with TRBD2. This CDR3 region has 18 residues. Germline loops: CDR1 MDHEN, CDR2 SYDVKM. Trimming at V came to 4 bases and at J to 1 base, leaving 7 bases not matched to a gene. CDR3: CASSSGLAGGPPSYEQYF. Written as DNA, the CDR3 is TGTGCCAGCAGTTCGGGACTAGCGGGGGGGCCGCCGTCCTACGAGCAGTACTTC.

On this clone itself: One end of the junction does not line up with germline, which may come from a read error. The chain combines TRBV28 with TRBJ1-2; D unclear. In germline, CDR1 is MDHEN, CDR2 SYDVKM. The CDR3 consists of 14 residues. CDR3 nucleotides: TGTGCCAGCCGTTTGGGAGGGCTTAGCTATGGCTACACCTTC. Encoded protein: CASRLGGLSYGYTF.

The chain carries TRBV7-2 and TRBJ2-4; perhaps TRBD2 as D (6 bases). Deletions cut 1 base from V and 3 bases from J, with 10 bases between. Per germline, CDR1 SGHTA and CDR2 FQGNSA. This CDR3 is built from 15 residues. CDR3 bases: TGTGCCAGCAGCTTAGGGAGGGGTAGCAAAAACATTCAGTACTTC. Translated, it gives CASSLGRGSKNIQYF.

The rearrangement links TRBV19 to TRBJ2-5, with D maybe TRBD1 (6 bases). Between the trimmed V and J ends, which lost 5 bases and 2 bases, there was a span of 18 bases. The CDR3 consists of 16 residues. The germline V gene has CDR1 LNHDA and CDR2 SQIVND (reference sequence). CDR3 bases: TGTGCCAGTAGTTTCCGCAGGGGCGATATGCAAGAGACCCAGTACTTC. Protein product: CASSFRRGDMQETQYF.

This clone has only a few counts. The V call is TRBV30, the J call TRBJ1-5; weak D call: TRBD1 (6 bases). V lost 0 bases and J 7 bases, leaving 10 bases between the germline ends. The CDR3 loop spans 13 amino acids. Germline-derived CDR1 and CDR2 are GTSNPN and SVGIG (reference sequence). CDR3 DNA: TGTGCCTGGAGTGTACCTGGGGGCCAGCCCCAGCATTTT. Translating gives CAWSVPGGQPQHF.

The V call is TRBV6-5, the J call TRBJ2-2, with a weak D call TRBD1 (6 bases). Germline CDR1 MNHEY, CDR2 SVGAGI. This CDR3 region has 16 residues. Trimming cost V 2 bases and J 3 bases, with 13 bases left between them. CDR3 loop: CASSYLSKGDTGELFF. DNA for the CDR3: TGTGCCAGCAGTTACCTCTCGAAGGGGGACACCGGGGAGCTGTTTTTT.

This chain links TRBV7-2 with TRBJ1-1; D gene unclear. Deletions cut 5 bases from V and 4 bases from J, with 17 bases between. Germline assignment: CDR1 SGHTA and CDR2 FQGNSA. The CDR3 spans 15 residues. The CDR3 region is CASSTGEVDPTEAFF. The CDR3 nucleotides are TGTGCCAGCAGCACCGGGGAGGTAGATCCCACTGAAGCTTTCTTT.

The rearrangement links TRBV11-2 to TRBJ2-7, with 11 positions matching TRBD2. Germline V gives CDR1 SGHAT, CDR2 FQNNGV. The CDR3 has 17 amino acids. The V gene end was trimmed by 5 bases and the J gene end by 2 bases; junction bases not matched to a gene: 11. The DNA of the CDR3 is TGTGCCAGCAGCCTAGGGTTACTAGCGGGGGCTACCTACGAGCAGTACTTC. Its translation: CASSLGLLAGATYEQYF.

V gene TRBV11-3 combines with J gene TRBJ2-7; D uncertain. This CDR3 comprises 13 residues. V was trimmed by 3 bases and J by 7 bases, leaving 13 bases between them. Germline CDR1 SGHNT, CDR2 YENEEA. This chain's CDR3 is CASSFGSLKEQYF. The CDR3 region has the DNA TGTGCCAGCAGCTTCGGGTCCTTGAAGGAGCAGTACTTC.

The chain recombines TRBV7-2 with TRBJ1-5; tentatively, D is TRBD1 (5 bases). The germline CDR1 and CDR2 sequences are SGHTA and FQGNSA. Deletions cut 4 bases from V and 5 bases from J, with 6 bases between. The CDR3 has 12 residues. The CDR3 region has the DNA TGTGCCAGCAGCTCGGGGGATCAGCCCCAGCATTTT. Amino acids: CASSSGDQPQHF.

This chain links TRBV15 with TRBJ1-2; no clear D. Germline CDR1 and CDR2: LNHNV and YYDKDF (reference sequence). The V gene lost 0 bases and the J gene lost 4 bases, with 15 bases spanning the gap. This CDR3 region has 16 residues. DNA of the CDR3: TGTGCCACCAGCAGAGATCCGGCAGGAAGTAGCTATGGCTACACCTTC. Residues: CATSRDPAGSSYGYTF.

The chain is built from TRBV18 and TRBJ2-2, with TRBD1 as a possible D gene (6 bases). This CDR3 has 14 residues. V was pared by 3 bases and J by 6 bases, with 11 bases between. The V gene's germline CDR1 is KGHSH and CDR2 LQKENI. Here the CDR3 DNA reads TGTGCCAGCTCACCCGAGGCAGGGGCCGGGGAGCTGTTTTTT. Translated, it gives CASSPEAGAGELFF.

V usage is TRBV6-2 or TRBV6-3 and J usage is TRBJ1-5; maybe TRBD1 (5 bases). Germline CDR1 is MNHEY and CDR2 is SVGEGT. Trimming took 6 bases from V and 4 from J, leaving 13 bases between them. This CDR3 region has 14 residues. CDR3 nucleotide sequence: TGTGCCAGCAGCCCAAGACGGGGGAATCAGCCCCAGCATTTT. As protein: CASSPRRGNQPQHF.

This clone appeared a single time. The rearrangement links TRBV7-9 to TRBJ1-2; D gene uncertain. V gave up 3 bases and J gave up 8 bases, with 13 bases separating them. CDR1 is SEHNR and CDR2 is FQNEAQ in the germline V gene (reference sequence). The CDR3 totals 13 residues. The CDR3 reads CASSFGQMEGYTF. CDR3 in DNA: TGTGCCAGCAGCTTTGGCCAGATGGAGGGCTACACCTTC.

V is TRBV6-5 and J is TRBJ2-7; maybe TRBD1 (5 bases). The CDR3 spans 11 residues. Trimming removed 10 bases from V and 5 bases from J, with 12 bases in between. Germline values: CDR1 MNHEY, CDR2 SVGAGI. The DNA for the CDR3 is TGTGCCACCTTTAGGGGTAACGAGCAGTACTTC. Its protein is CATFRGNEQYF.

CDR3 bases: TGTGCCTGGAATCAGGGGAATGAGCAGTTCTTC. This translates into CAWNQGNEQFF. V gene TRBV30 combines with J gene TRBJ2-1; D perhaps matches TRBD1 (6 bases). The CDR3 has 11 residues. V shed 4 bases and J shed 7 bases, with 8 bases lying between them. The germline V gene encodes CDR1 GTSNPN and CDR2 SVGIG (reference sequence).

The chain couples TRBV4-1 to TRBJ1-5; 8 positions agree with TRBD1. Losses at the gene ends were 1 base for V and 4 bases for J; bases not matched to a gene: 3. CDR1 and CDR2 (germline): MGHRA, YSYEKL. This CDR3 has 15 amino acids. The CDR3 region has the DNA TGCGCCAGCAGCCAAGTACAGGGGGGGAATCAGCCCCAGCATTTT. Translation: CASSQVQGGNQPQHF.